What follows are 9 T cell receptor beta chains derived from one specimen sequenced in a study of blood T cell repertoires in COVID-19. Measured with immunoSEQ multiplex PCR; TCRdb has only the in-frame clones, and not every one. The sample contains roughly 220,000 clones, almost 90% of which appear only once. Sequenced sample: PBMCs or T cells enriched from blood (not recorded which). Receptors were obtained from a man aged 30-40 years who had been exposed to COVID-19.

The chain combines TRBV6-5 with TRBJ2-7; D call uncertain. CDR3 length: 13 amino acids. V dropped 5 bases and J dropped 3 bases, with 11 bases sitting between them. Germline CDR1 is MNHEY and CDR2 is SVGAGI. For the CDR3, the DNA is TGTGCCAGCAGTAGCAGCGCGATCTACGAGCAGTACTTC. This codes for CASSSSAIYEQYF.

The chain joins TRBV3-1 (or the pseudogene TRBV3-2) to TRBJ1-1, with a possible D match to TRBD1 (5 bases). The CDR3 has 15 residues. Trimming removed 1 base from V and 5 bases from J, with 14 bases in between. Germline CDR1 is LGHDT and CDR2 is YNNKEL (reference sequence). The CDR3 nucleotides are TGTGCCAGCAGCCAAGGACGCGGGGCGATTACTGAAGCTTTCTTT. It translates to CASSQGRGAITEAFF.

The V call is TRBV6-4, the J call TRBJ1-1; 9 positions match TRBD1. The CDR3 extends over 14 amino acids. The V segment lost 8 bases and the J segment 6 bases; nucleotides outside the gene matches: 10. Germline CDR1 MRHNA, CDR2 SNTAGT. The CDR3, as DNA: TGTGCCAGCGCCCGGGACAGGGAGAGTTCTGAAGCTTTCTTT. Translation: CASARDRESSEAFF.

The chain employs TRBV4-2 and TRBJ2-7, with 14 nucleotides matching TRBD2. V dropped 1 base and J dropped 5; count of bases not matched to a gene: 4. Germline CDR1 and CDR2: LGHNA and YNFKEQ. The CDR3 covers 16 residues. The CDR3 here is CASSQGLAGGPDEQYF. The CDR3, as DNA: TGTGCCAGCAGCCAAGGACTAGCGGGGGGGCCCGACGAGCAGTACTTC.

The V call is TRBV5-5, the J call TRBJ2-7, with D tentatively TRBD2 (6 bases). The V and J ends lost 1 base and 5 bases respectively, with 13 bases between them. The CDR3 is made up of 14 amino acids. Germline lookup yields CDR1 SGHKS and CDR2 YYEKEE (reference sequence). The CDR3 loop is CASSLLAGRNEQYF. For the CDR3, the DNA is TGTGCCAGCAGCTTGTTGGCAGGGAGGAACGAGCAGTACTTC.

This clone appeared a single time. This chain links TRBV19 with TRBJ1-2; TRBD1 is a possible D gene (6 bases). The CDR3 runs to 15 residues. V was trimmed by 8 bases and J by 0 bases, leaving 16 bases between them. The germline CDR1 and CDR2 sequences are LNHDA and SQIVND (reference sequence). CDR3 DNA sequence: TGTGCCAGTGTTCCCTCAGGGACAACTAACTATGGCTACACCTTC. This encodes CASVPSGTTNYGYTF.

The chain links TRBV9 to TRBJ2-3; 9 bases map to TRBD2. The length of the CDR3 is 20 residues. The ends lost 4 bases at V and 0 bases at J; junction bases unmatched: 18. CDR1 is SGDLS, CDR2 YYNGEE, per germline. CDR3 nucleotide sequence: TGTGCCAGCAGCACCCGACTAGCGGTGAGCATACCACCTAGCACAGATACGCAGTATTTT. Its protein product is CASSTRLAVSIPPSTDTQYF. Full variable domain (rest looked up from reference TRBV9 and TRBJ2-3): DSGVTQTPKHLITATGQRVTLRCSPRSGDLSVYWYQQSLDQGLQFLIQYYNGEERAKGNILERFSAQQFPDLHSELNLSSLELGDSALYFCASSTRLAVSIPPSTDTQYFGPGTRLTVL.

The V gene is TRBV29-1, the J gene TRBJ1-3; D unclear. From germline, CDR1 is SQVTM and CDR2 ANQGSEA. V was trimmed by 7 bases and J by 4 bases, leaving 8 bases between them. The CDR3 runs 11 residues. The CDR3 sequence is CSGARGNTIYF. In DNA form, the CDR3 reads TGCAGCGGAGCTAGGGGAAACACCATATATTTT.

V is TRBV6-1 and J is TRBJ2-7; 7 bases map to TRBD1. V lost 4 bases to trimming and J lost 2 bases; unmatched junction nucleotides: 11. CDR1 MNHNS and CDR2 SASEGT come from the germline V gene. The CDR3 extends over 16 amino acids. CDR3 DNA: TGTGCCAGCAGTGCCATAGACAGGGAATCTACCTACGAGCAGTACTTC. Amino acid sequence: CASSAIDRESTYEQYF.